The clone carrying this T cell receptor (beta chain) was observed a handful of times. The antigen is unknown. These data are taken from a study of T-cell memory formation after mild COVID-19. Across the whole study: In these data, TCR clusters were largely donor specific.

Findings and caveats of the study: Pre-infection memory harbored some responding clones, suggesting cross-reactive memory joined. CD8+ contracting clones occupied EMRA, while CD4+ ones occupied mainly CM and EM. Balance between CD4 and CD8 was seen in clones contracting day 15 to 85, and a CD4+ lean was seen in later expanders.

Via MiXCR, TCRdb re-called the 5' RACE reads, giving one row per CDR3 protein. The table lists about 540,000 distinct CDR3 sequences, about 20% of them singletons, with roughly an eighth in the top ten. Material for sequencing was PBMCs or a T cell subset sorted from them (not recorded which). The TCR comes from an adult woman who had mild COVID-19 (a few samples of this study predate the infection). Cell type and time point are not known.

The CDR3 sequence: CASSLTSGSLNEQYF. The CDR3, as DNA: TGTGCCAGCAGTTTGACTAGCGGGAGTTTGAACGAGCAGTACTTC. V usage is TRBV28 and J usage is TRBJ2-7; 12 nucleotides match TRBD2. Germline V gives CDR1 MDHEN, CDR2 SYDVKM. J gave up 5 bases and V 3 bases, and 5 bases lay outside the gene matches. The CDR3 totals 15 residues. The full variable domain, in which reference TRBV28 and TRBJ2-7 provide the parts outside the CDR3, is DVKVTQSSRYLVKRTGEKVFLECVQDMDHENMFWYRQDPGLGLRLIYFSYDVKMKEKGDIPEGYSVSREKKERFSLILESASTNQTSMYLCASSLTSGSLNEQYFGPGTRLTVT.